This T cell receptor beta chain was recorded in a study of graft-versus-host responses after intestinal transplantation. Study-wide background: Each transplant was multivisceral, liver-intestinal, or isolated intestinal. Anti-thymocyte globulin served as induction for all recipients, who then took tacrolimus and steroids for about three years.

The table came from immunoSEQ multiplex PCR; TCRdb's copy has only in-frame clones and leaves some out. The sample lists about 8,100 clones, almost 70% occurring once. Graft material was processed, releasing intraepithelial and lamina propria lymphocytes. As concerns this clone: What it recognizes is unknown.

Study-wide results and caveats: Early after transplant, HvG clones declined as circulating GvH clones peaked. Subjects displaying graft-donor T cell macrochimerism possessed elevated graft-versus-host to host-versus-graft clonal ratios inside allografts.

The source of this sequence is a human patient who received an intestinal transplant, so some T cells may come from the graft donor. The sample here was ileum tissue, taken approximately 450 days after transplant.

In DNA, the CDR3 is TGTGCCAGCAGCCTGGGGAAGAGCCCCTATGTAGGCTACACCTTC. Its translation is CASSLGKSPYVGYTF. The chain is built from TRBV5-2 and TRBJ1-2. TRBV5-2 has pseudogene status. The CDR3 totals 15 residues.